This TCR beta chain was recorded in a study of OX40 agonist ivuxolimab in advanced cancers. Overall study context: Ivuxolimab, an antibody that agonizes OX40 (CD134), was administered to the patients.

The germline gives CDR1 SNHLY, CDR2 FYNNEI. The V end lost 6 bases, the J end lost 9 bases, and 15 bases lay between the germline ends. This CDR3 is built from 13 residues. Some clones are missing from TCRdb's copy, which holds only in-frame ones; the method was immunoSEQ multiplex PCR. This table holds tens of thousands of clones, 65% to 85% found once. The chain uses TRBV2 and TRBJ1-5; no definite D call. The clonotype comes from an adult with an advanced solid tumor such as melanoma, head and neck, liver or kidney cancer. Here the sequenced sample was CD4+ or CD8+ T cells sorted from blood, taken in a trial of the OX40 agonist ivuxolimab. For the CDR3, the DNA is TGTGCCAGCAGGGACGGTCAATTGAGGCCCCAGCATTTT. Amino acid sequence: CASRDGQLRPQHF.